The subject of this entry is one T cell receptor (beta chain). Its antigen is not yet known. Base qualities are missing; no much larger clone stands one base away. These data are taken from a study of T cell changes during pregnancy in multiple sclerosis (dated by TCRdb to about 2019). Context from the whole study: The study examined how the T cell repertoire changed over the course of pregnancy in women with multiple sclerosis.

There are 14 amino acids in the CDR3, from cysteine to phenylalanine inclusive. Solely the CDR3 DNA is kept, with 42 bases framed from the first base. The junction carries 15 bases between V and J, which are trimmed by 5 bases and 6 bases respectively. From a lookup of the germline V gene, CDR1 and CDR2 are SGHTA and FQGNSA. Library creation used the immunoSEQ multiplex PCR assay. TCRdb holds this immuneACCESS table with in-frame rearrangements only. Some clones are missing; in checked studies, unresolved V genes explain under half, and the rest has no known cause. This sample comprises around 36,000 clones, 75% to 95% of them detected only once. Of the sample, 0.43% is held by the ten largest clones.

The sample consisted of CD4+ T cells from peripheral blood mononuclear cells, taken in the third trimester of pregnancy. In this chain, TRBV7-2 is recombined with TRBJ2-3; matching of 6 bases hints at TRBD2 as the D gene. This receptor was identified in a female donor with multiple sclerosis, enrolled in a pregnancy study. At the DNA level, the sequence is TGTGCCAGCAGCCGGAGGGTTCCTGGGGATACGCAGTATTTT. Its coded protein is CASSRRVPGDTQYF.